Listed below are T cell receptor beta chains from one sample, sequenced in a study of spatial heterogeneity in lung cancer. A single record per CDR3 protein comes from TCRdb applying MiXCR to the 5' RACE reads. Here the sample spans 3,000 to 4,000 distinct CDR3 sequences, roughly 6.1% being singletons. The sample here was lung tumor tissue, taken at surgery. The source is a male donor with early-stage non-small cell lung cancer. The CDR3 runs from the conserved cysteine through the conserved F or W. A D gene is named only where the DNA matches it firmly. Clone sizes are given selectively: once, few, many, or a class where the clone is expanded.

>TRBJ2-1|16|TRBV12-3/TRBV12-4|-|TRBD2
TGTGCCAGCAGTCGATCCGGGACTAGCGGGAGTCCAGAGCAGTTCTTC
CASSRSGTSGSPEQFF
>TRBJ1-1|15|TRBV4-3|once|-
TGCGCCAGCAGCCGAATGAGGACAGAGAACACTGAAGCTTTCTTT
CASSRMRTENTEAFF
>TRBJ1-2|14|TRBV20-1|medium-sized|TRBD1
TGCAGTGCTGCGGTACCGGGACAGGCCTTTGGCTACACCTTC
CSAAVPGQAFGYTF
>TRBJ2-3|13|TRBV7-9|medium-sized|-
TGTGCCAGCAGCTTAGCGGACGGTGATACGCAGTATTTT
CASSLADGDTQYF
>TRBJ1-4|15|TRBV28|many|TRBD1
TGTGCCAGCAGCCTAGCTCAGGGGGTAGTTGAAAAACTGTTTTTT
CASSLAQGVVEKLFF
>TRBJ2-1|16|TRBV2|-|-
TGTGCCAGCATGGCGGGGCTTACCCGAGAGTACAATGAGCAGTTCTTC
CASMAGLTREYNEQFF
>TRBJ2-3|12|TRBV27|hyperexpanded|-
TGTGCCAGCAGTTACGCCGGGAATACGCAGTATTTT
CASSYAGNTQYF
>TRBJ2-3|16|TRBV24-1|medium-sized|TRBD2
TGTGCCACCAGTGACTCGCGGGGGACGGGCACAGATACGCAGTATTTT
CATSDSRGTGTDTQYF
>TRBJ1-1|13|TRBV29-1|-|-
TGCAGCGTTGGGGACAACGGGGGCACTGAAGCTTTCTTT
CSVGDNGGTEAFF
>TRBJ1-5|16|TRBV19|medium-sized|TRBD1
TGTGCCAGTAGTATACGACAGGGGGTGACGAATCAGCCCCAGCATTTT
CASSIRQGVTNQPQHF
>TRBJ2-7|12|TRBV20-1|large|-
TGCAGTGCTAGAGGCACAGGCTACGAGCAGTACTTC
CSARGTGYEQYF
>TRBJ1-1|12|TRBV10-3|many|-
TGTGCCGCCGGGGGGGGGCCCACTGAAGCTTTCTTT
CAAGGGPTEAFF
>TRBJ2-3|15|TRBV7-8|medium-sized|-
TGTGCCAGCAGCTTAGCGGGCGGGGACGGAGATACGCAGTATTTT
CASSLAGGDGDTQYF
>TRBJ2-7|14|TRBV6-6|medium-sized|-
TGTGCCAGCAGCCTAAGACAGCAAACCTACGAGCAGTACTTC
CASSLRQQTYEQYF
>TRBJ2-2|13|TRBV20-1|-|-
TGCAGTGCTACGAACAGGGACACCGGGGAGCTGTTTTTT
CSATNRDTGELFF
>TRBJ2-2|14|TRBV20-1|many|-
TGCAGTGCTAGCAGCTCGGGATGGACCGGGGAGCTGTTTTTT
CSASSSGWTGELFF
>TRBJ1-2|14|TRBV5-1|medium-sized|TRBD1
TGCGCCAGCAGCCCCGACGGAGGGGGCGATGGCTACACCTTC
CASSPDGGGDGYTF
>TRBJ2-7|16|TRBV28|medium-sized|TRBD2
TGTGCCAGCAGTTCGGGGACTAGCTGGAAAGTATACGAGCAGTACTTC
CASSSGTSWKVYEQYF
>TRBJ2-7|13|TRBV12-3/TRBV12-4|few|-
TGTGCCAGCAGCCTCGACAGACCCTCGAGGCAGTACTTC
CASSLDRPSRQYF
>TRBJ1-5|13|TRBV20-1|medium-sized|-
TGCAGTGCTATACCGGGGGAGCATCAGCCCCAGCATTTT
CSAIPGEHQPQHF
>TRBJ1-4|12|TRBV20-1|few|-
TGCAGTGCTAGGGACCTCTGGGAGAAACTGTTTTTT
CSARDLWEKLFF
>TRBJ2-3|15|TRBV19|medium-sized|TRBD2
TGTGCCAGTAAAGTGACTAGCGGGGGCCTAGATACGCAGTATTTT
CASKVTSGGLDTQYF
>TRBJ1-5|13|TRBV5-4|medium-sized|-
TGTGCCAGCAGCCGAGACAGGAATCAGCCCCAGCATTTT
CASSRDRNQPQHF
>TRBJ1-4|15|TRBV12-3/TRBV12-4|-|TRBD1
TGTGCCAGCAGTTCCACGGACAGGGGAAAAGAAAAACTGTTTTTT
CASSSTDRGKEKLFF
>TRBJ1-5|14|TRBV23-1|medium-sized|-
TGCGCCAGCAGTCGGTTAGGGCTCAATCAGCCCCAGCATTTT
CASSRLGLNQPQHF
>TRBJ2-5|16|TRBV7-9|medium-sized|TRBD1
TGTGCCAGCGAAAAAACCCGGACAGGGGGCAGGGAGACCCAGTACTTC
CASEKTRTGGRETQYF
>TRBJ1-2|13|TRBV7-2|medium-sized|-
TGTGCCAGCAGCTTAGACCGGGATGGCGGCTACACCTTC
CASSLDRDGGYTF
>TRBJ2-7|11|TRBV7-8|few|-
TGTGCCAGCAGCTTAGTTCACGAGCAGTACTTC
CASSLVHEQYF
>TRBJ2-3|18|TRBV20-1|-|TRBD2
TGCAGTGCTAGAGTTATAGCGGGAGGGCTATCCAGCACAGATACGCAGTATTTT
CSARVIAGGLSSTDTQYF
>TRBJ2-3|14|TRBV4-3|medium-sized|TRBD2
TGCGCCAGCAGCCAAGGCGGGAGCGCAGATACGCAGTATTTT
CASSQGGSADTQYF
>TRBJ2-7|11|TRBV12-3/TRBV12-4|medium-sized|-
TGTGCCAGCAGTTTCCGGGACGAGCAGTACTTC
CASSFRDEQYF
>TRBJ1-2|13|TRBV11-2|medium-sized|-
TGTGCCAGCAGCCCGGACAGAGGACAAGGCTACACCTTC
CASSPDRGQGYTF
>TRBJ2-5|13|TRBV7-8|-|-
TGTGCCAGCAGCTTAATAATTGAGAAGACCCAGTACTTC
CASSLIIEKTQYF
>TRBJ1-1|15|TRBV19|medium-sized|-
TGTGCCAGTAGTCCGGATAGGGGGACGAACACTGAAGCTTTCTTT
CASSPDRGTNTEAFF
>TRBJ1-5|15|TRBV5-5|medium-sized|-
TGTGCCAGCAGCTTGGAAAAAGTTAGCAATCAGCCCCAGCATTTT
CASSLEKVSNQPQHF
>TRBJ2-7|12|TRBV11-2|medium-sized|-
TGTGCCACGCAGGGGCCTTCCTACGAGCAGTACTTC
CATQGPSYEQYF
>TRBJ2-3|13|TRBV5-1|-|-
TGCGCCAGCAGCTCGGCCGTTGGGGATACGCAGTATTTT
CASSSAVGDTQYF
>TRBJ1-1|13|TRBV27|medium-sized|-
TGTGCCAGCAGTTTAGCCAAGGTATCTGAAGCTTTCTTT
CASSLAKVSEAFF
>TRBJ2-5|14|TRBV7-2|medium-sized|-
TGTGCCAGCAGCTACCAGCGTGGAGGAGAGACCCAGTACTTC
CASSYQRGGETQYF
>TRBJ2-2|14|TRBV11-3|medium-sized|-
TGTGCCAGCAGCTTAGGCACGTATACCGGGGAGCTGTTTTTT
CASSLGTYTGELFF
>TRBJ1-2|15|TRBV18|large|TRBD1
TGTGCCAGCTCGCCTACAGGGGGCGCCAACTATGGCTACACCTTC
CASSPTGGANYGYTF
>TRBJ1-1|13|TRBV20-1|many|TRBD1
TGCAGTGCTAGAGATGGACAGGGAACTGAAGCTTTCTTT
CSARDGQGTEAFF
>TRBJ2-6|16|TRBV27|medium-sized|-
TGTGCCAGCAGTCCTCTGCGAGCCTCTGGGGCCAACGTCCTGACTTTC
CASSPLRASGANVLTF
>TRBJ2-3|15|TRBV7-2|medium-sized|TRBD2
TGTGCCAGCAGCTGGGCGAGCGGGGGTCGAGATACGCAGTATTTT
CASSWASGGRDTQYF
>TRBJ2-3|13|TRBV5-1|medium-sized|-
TGCGCCAGCAGCAACACACACGGGGATACGCAGTATTTT
CASSNTHGDTQYF
>TRBJ2-5|15|TRBV20-1|many|TRBD1
TGCAGTGCTAGAGATTCGGGACAGTGGACAGAGACCCAGTACTTC
CSARDSGQWTETQYF